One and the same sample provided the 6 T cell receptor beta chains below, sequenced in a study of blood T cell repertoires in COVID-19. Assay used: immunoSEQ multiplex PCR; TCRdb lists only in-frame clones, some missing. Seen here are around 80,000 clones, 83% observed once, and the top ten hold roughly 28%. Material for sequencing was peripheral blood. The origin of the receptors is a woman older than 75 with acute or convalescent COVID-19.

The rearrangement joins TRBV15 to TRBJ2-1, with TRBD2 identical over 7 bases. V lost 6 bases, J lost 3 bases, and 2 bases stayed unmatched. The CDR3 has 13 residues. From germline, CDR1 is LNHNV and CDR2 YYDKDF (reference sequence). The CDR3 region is CATRERGYNEQFF. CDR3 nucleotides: TGTGCCACCAGGGAGCGGGGCTACAATGAGCAGTTCTTC. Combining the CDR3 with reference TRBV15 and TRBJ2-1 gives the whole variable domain DAMVIQNPRYQVTQFGKPVTLSCSQTLNHNVMYWYQQKSSQAPKLLFHYYDKDFNNEADTPDNFQSRRPNTSFCFLDIRSPGLGDTAMYLCATRERGYNEQFFGPGTRLTVL.

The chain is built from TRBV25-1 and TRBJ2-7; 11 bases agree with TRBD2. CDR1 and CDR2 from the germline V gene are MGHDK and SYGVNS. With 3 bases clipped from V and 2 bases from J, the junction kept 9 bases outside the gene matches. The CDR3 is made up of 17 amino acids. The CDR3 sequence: CASSEALAGAGAYEQYF. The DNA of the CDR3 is TGTGCCAGCAGTGAGGCACTAGCGGGAGCAGGAGCCTACGAGCAGTACTTC.

CDR3 residues: CASSIGPPGQGGGYTF. The CDR3 DNA reads as TGTGCCAGTAGTATAGGTCCCCCTGGACAGGGGGGTGGCTACACCTTC. The V and J genes are TRBV19 and TRBJ1-2; 10 nucleotides align to TRBD1. CDR1 and CDR2 (germline): LNHDA, SQIVND (reference sequence). The CDR3 extends over 16 amino acids. V gave up 1 base and J gave up 7 bases; unmatched junction bases: 9. Complete variable domain (other parts from reference TRBV19 and TRBJ1-2): DGGITQSPKYLFRKEGQNVTLSCEQNLNHDAMYWYRQDPGQGLRLIYYSQIVNDFQKGDIAEGYSVSREKKESFPLTVTSAQKNPTAFYLCASSIGPPGQGGGYTFGSGTRLTVV.

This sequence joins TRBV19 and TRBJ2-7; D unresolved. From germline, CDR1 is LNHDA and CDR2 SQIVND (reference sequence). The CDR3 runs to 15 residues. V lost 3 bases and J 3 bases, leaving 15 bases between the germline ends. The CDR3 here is CASSIRVGGHYEQYF. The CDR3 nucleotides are TGTGCCAGTAGTATCCGAGTGGGTGGGCACTACGAGCAGTACTTC. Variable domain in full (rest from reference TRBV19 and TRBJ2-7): DGGITQSPKYLFRKEGQNVTLSCEQNLNHDAMYWYRQDPGQGLRLIYYSQIVNDFQKGDIAEGYSVSREKKESFPLTVTSAQKNPTAFYLCASSIRVGGHYEQYFGPGTRLTVT.

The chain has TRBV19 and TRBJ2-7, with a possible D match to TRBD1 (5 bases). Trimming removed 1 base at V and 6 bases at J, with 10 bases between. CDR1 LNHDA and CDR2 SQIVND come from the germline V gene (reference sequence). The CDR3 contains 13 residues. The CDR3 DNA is TGTGCCAGTAGTATAGTTCAGGGCCTCGAGCAGTACTTC. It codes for CASSIVQGLEQYF. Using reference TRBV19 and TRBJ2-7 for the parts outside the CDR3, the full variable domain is DGGITQSPKYLFRKEGQNVTLSCEQNLNHDAMYWYRQDPGQGLRLIYYSQIVNDFQKGDIAEGYSVSREKKESFPLTVTSAQKNPTAFYLCASSIVQGLEQYFGPGTRLTVT.

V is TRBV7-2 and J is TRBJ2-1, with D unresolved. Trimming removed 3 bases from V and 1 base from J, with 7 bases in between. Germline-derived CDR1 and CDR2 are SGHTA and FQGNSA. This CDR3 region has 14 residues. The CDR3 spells CASSLELSYNEQFF. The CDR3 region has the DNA TGTGCCAGCAGCTTGGAGCTGTCCTACAATGAGCAGTTCTTC.